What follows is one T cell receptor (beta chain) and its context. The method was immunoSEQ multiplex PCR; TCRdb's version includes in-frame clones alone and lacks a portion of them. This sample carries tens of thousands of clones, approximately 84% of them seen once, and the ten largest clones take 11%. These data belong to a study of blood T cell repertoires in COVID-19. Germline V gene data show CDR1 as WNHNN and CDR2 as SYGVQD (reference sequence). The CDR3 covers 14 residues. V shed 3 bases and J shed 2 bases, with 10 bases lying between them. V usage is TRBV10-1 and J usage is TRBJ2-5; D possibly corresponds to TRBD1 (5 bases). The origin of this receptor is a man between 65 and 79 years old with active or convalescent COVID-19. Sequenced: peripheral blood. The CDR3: CASSEPREQETQYF. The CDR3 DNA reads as TGCGCCAGCAGTGAACCCAGGGAACAAGAGACCCAGTACTTC.